Listed below are T cell receptor beta chains from one sample, sequenced in a study of a mutant IDH1 vaccine in newly diagnosed glioma. Profiled with immunoSEQ multiplex PCR; TCRdb holds only in-frame clones, not every one. The sample records about 63,000 clones, around 80% being singletons. The specimen was peripheral blood mononuclear cells (PBMCs), collected from a glioma patient treated with radiotherapy, temozolomide or both. These TCRs come from a young woman with glioma. Some clones in this sample may be carry-over from other donors' samples. The CDR3 runs from the conserved cysteine through the conserved F or W.

j_call v_call cdr3_aa
TRBJ1-6 TRBV2 CASSEEDVLFNSPLHF
TRBJ2-1 TRBV6-1 CAIRVWSEEFF
TRBJ1-1 TRBV15 CATSRDGTGVEAFF
TRBJ2-5 TRBV4-1 CASSIGGRDETQYF
TRBJ2-1 TRBV14 CASSQTSGFKTYNEQFF
TRBJ1-5 TRBV27 CASSFGGGQPQHF
TRBJ2-7 TRBV6-1 CASSRGEQYF
TRBJ1-5 TRBV30 CAWSRDLREPQHF
TRBJ2-1 TRBV25-1 CASSPRTFNEQFF
TRBJ2-5 TRBV5-1 CASSRTDRGRETQYF
TRBJ2-7 TRBV10-2 CASSEMTGWNEQYF
TRBJ1-6 TRBV19 CASSLRDSYNSPLHF
TRBJ1-5 TRBV5-1 CASSPEGGRGQPQHF
TRBJ2-7 TRBV4-3 CASSQDRGASYEQYF
TRBJ2-7 TRBV7-2 CASSRPGRSYEQYF
TRBJ2-7 TRBV27 CAIRGPSSYEQYF
TRBJ1-1 TRBV6-1 CASKGPMNTEAFF
TRBJ2-7 TRBV28 CASTLGLNYEQYF
TRBJ1-3 TRBV21-1 CASLGGNVNTIYF
TRBJ2-1 TRBV6-5 CASGRDPNNEQFF
TRBJ1-5 TRBV6-5 CASKDRGDQPQHF
TRBJ1-2 TRBV9 CASSVVKGGQRADYGYTF
TRBJ1-6 TRBV7-2 CASSLDPNSPLHF
TRBJ1-5 TRBV2 CASHDRGRNQPQHF
TRBJ2-7 TRBV5-8 CASSPRRGGAPDEQYF
TRBJ2-7 TRBV29-1 CSVEGTGAYEQYF
TRBJ1-5 TRBV4-1 CASSQLGQGVGEPQHF
TRBJ1-1 TRBV29-1 CSGVQGAAFF
TRBJ2-1 TRBV11-3 CASSLQGLYNEQFF
TRBJ2-7 TRBV7-8 CASSPSGAPGEQYF
TRBJ2-3 TRBV29-1 CSVGGPTDTQYF
TRBJ2-7 TRBV11-2 CASSLSPLADEQYF
TRBJ2-5 TRBV5-4 CASSLAGQGSETQYF
TRBJ2-1 TRBV5-6 CASSWQTYNEQFF
TRBJ2-5 TRBV25-1 CASSEGLAGARLETQYF
TRBJ2-3 TRBV5-6 CASSPSGADTQYF
TRBJ2-7 TRBV2 CASSEGLAKYF
TRBJ1-2 TRBV4-1 CASSQDQTMNYGYTF
TRBJ2-7 TRBV27 CASSPLAGGGNEQYF
TRBJ2-3 TRBV19 CASSRQASGTSTDTQYF
TRBJ1-1 TRBV19 CASSIVWNTEAFF
TRBJ2-7 TRBV19 CASSILGGIGEQYF
TRBJ2-7 TRBV27 CASSLRVGTGFYEQYF
TRBJ1-1 TRBV6-5 CASSRQGSGNTEAFF
TRBJ2-7 TRBV11-2 CASSNYEQYF
TRBJ1-1 TRBV5-1 CASSLSAANTEAFF
TRBJ2-1 TRBV6-1 CASSEEPASGGAQEQFF
TRBJ2-6 TRBV19 CASKRSGANVLTF
TRBJ2-7 TRBV6-1 CASRTDWYEQYF
TRBJ1-2 TRBV6-5 CASSYSTGISGYTF
TRBJ2-7 TRBV7-6 CATTLELGSYEQYF
TRBJ1-5 TRBV10-3 CAISDEGRGSGQPQHF
TRBJ2-7 TRBV4-3 CASSQEGTPAYEQYF
TRBJ2-3 TRBV7-9 CASTGRIGQGNTQYF
TRBJ2-2 TRBV4-1 CASSETSGKWSTGELFF